The clone carrying this T cell receptor (beta chain) was seen ten or more times. This sample was taken from a study of OX40 agonist ivuxolimab in advanced cancers. Sequenced by immunoSEQ multiplex PCR; TCRdb stores in-frame clones only, minus some. The table lists under 20,000 clones, 80% to 90% of them singletons. Germline lookup yields CDR1 SGDLS and CDR2 YYNGEE. The CDR3 consists of 15 residues. V was pared by 0 bases and J by 5 bases, with 14 bases between. The starting material was CD4+ or CD8+ T cells sorted from blood, obtained in a trial of the OX40 agonist ivuxolimab. This receptor was taken from an adult with an advanced solid tumor such as melanoma, head and neck, liver or kidney cancer. The chain carries TRBV9 and TRBJ1-1; perhaps TRBD1 as D (6 bases). The CDR3 DNA reads as TGTGCCAGCAGCGTAGGGTTAGGTAGGGGGACTGAAGCTTTCTTT. Translation gives CASSVGLGRGTEAFF.